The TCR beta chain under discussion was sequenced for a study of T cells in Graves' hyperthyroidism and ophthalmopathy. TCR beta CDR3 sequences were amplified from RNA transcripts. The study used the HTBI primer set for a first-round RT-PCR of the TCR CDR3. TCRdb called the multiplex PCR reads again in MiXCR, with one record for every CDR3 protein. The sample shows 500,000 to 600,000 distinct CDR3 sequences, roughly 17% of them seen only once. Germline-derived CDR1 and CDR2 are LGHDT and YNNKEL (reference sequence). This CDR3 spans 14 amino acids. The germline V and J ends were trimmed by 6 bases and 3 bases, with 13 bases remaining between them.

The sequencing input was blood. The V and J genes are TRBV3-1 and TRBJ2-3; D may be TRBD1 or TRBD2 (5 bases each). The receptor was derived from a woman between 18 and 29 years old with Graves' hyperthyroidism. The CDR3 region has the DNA TGTGCCAGCAGTGCCCCCTGGGGGACAGATACGCAGTATTTT. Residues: CASSAPWGTDTQYF.